These T cell receptor beta chains were read from a single sample in a study of cytomegalovirus exposure and HLA in healthy donors. Only in-frame clones appear in the TCRdb table, and some are missing; sequencing was by immunoSEQ multiplex PCR. The sample shows roughly 110,000 clones, about three quarters of them seen only once. The sample consisted of PBMCs. Receptors originate from a man aged 25 to 45 in good health and CMV-seronegative. Both conserved end residues are part of each CDR3. A D gene is named only where the DNA matches it firmly.

CASRLRFYNEQFF TRBV6-5 NA
CASSPGLGAYEQYF TRBV7-9 NA
CASWDSNPGNTIYF TRBV19 NA
CASSVSGLGNQPQHF TRBV9 NA
CASSSPPDRGEQYF TRBV28 TRBD1
CATSTETGADYEQYF TRBV15 TRBD1
CASSLAGTSGLAYEQYF TRBV5-6 TRBD2
CASSLASTLTGELFF TRBV5-5 NA
CASISRGANSYNEQFF TRBV28 NA
CASSLARTGTGNTIYF TRBV11-2 TRBD1
CASSQTGQGSYNEQFF TRBV7-9 TRBD1
CASSLAGGGASDTQYF TRBV5-1 TRBD2
CASSLGGTGQETQYF TRBV5-1 TRBD1
CASGAGGISTDTQYF TRBV28 TRBD2
CSASYASGRGMAGELFF TRBV29-1 TRBD2
CASSLEEGNTEAFF TRBV6-4 NA
CASILGSGGLGEQFF TRBV28 TRBD2
CASSVAYRGSEQYF TRBV9 TRBD1
CASSQDPSGGALNEQFF TRBV4-2 TRBD2
CASSHAQGGWLQYF TRBV4-1 NA
CASSRQVGSYGYTF TRBV19 NA
CASTSYGQGNTEAFF TRBV28 TRBD1
CASSLGGIYGYTF TRBV7-9 NA
CASSLAPHAGYNEQFF TRBV7-8 NA
CASSIAGQGIYEQYF TRBV19 TRBD1
CASSSGHSPLHF TRBV28 NA
CASSLQTRSTDTQYF TRBV7-2 NA
CASSFLRMAPKDWSGYGYTF TRBV28 NA
CASSPGPSGLYSYEQYF TRBV7-2 NA
CAISESAGAGELFF TRBV10-3 TRBD2
CASRSGTGFEQYF TRBV7-3 TRBD1
CAGGGTNTGELFF TRBV7-8 NA
CASSTGQGAYEQYF TRBV5-1 TRBD1
CATSINRDKNEKLFF TRBV19 NA
CASSSGAYSQYNEQFF TRBV5-1 NA
CASSVAYDPAGISGANVLTF TRBV9 TRBD2
CASSDRGDYGYTF TRBV6-4 NA
CASSPLGRTGDYEQYF TRBV11-2 TRBD1
CASSQGVPPLHEQYF TRBV23-1 NA
CASSLAGVEQFF TRBV13 NA
CASRSLAGGYTDTQYF TRBV5-1 TRBD2
CASSVGGPHNEQFF TRBV9 NA